The 16 T cell receptor beta chains in this list originate from one sample, sequenced in a study of cytomegalovirus exposure and HLA in healthy donors. A multiplex PCR was run with 60 Vbeta primers and 13 Jbeta primers. Clones were read by immunoSEQ multiplex PCR, and TCRdb kept only the in-frame ones, dropping some. The table has roughly 98,000 clones, under 85% seen once. The sequenced sample consisted of PBMCs. Source of these receptors: a man aged 40-49 years in good health and CMV-seronegative.

The CDR3 protein is CASSLDAGNYGYTF. The DNA for the CDR3 is TGTGCCAGCAGCTTAGACGCAGGAAACTATGGCTACACCTTC. The V gene is TRBV7-8, the J gene TRBJ1-2; unclear D gene. Trimming left V 1 base short and J 2 bases short, with 8 bases between. Germline V CDR1 and CDR2: SGHVS, FQNEAQ. This CDR3 spans 14 amino acids.

This clone came up a few times. This chain links TRBV6-5 with TRBJ2-1; TRBD1 matches 10 bases. Per the germline V gene, CDR1 is MNHEY and CDR2 is SVGAGI. This CDR3 region has 13 residues. Trimming at V came to 6 bases and at J to 7 bases, leaving 3 bases not matched to a gene. The CDR3, as DNA: TGTGCCAGCAGAGTGGACAGGGGGAATGAGCAGTTCTTC. It encodes CASRVDRGNEQFF.

V usage is TRBV25-1 and J usage is TRBJ2-3, with TRBD1 matching 7 bases. Germline trimming cut 4 bases from V and 4 bases from J; bases unmatched to any gene: 17. Germline loops: CDR1 MGHDK, CDR2 SYGVNS. This CDR3 region has 18 residues. The CDR3 here is CASSAAEGTDSSPDTQYF. CDR3 nucleotides: TGTGCCAGCAGTGCAGCCGAAGGGACAGATAGTAGTCCAGATACGCAGTATTTT.

The chain is built from TRBV7-6 and TRBJ1-1, with 9 bases fitting TRBD1. The CDR3 has 14 residues. CDR1 and CDR2 (germline): SGHVS, FNYEAQ. After removal of 5 bases from V and 10 bases from J, the junction contained 11 bases not matched to a gene. The CDR3 is CASSQRTGGGGAFF. Here the CDR3 DNA reads TGTGCCAGCAGCCAAAGAACAGGGGGCGGCGGAGCTTTCTTT.

This chain connects TRBV7-3 to TRBJ2-3, with 7 bases aligning to TRBD2. The CDR3 is 16 residues long. Germline CDR1 reads SGHTA; CDR2 reads FQGTGA. V trimming: 2 bases; J trimming: 2 bases; junction bases outside the gene matches: 7. The CDR3 reads CASSLYGGGITDTQYF. In DNA, the CDR3 is TGTGCCAGCAGCTTATATGGCGGGGGTATCACAGATACGCAGTATTTT. The entire variable domain, with the rest obtained from reference TRBV7-3 and TRBJ2-3, is as follows: GAGVSQTPSNKVTEKGKYVELRCDPISGHTALYWYRQSLGQGPEFLIYFQGTGAADDSGLPNDRFFAVRPEGSVSTLKIQRTERGDSAVYLCASSLYGGGITDTQYFGPGTRLTVL.

The chain couples TRBV28 to TRBJ1-6; D perhaps matches TRBD1 (6 bases). Germline V gene data show CDR1 as MDHEN and CDR2 as SYDVKM. V lost 1 base, J lost 9 bases, and 16 bases lay in between. The CDR3 spans 16 residues. The CDR3 spells CASSLYFDRTASPLHF. DNA for the CDR3: TGTGCCAGCAGTTTATACTTCGATCGGACAGCTTCACCCCTCCACTTT.

The chain's CDR3 is CASSPAQGNYGYTF. The CDR3 bases are TGTGCCAGCAGCCCGGCCCAGGGTAACTATGGCTACACCTTC. V usage is TRBV5-4 and J usage is TRBJ1-2; maybe TRBD1 (5 bases). V lost 4 bases and J 1 base, leaving 11 bases between the germline ends. CDR1 and CDR2 from the germline V gene are SGHNT and YYREEE (reference sequence). The CDR3 is 14 residues long.

V is TRBV7-9 and J is TRBJ1-4; D call uncertain. Germline lookup yields CDR1 SEHNR and CDR2 FQNEAQ (reference sequence). With 1 base removed from V and 10 bases from J, the gap between germline ends came to 10 bases. This CDR3 region has 13 residues. CDR3 residues: CASSLVRERKLFF. The CDR3 nucleotides are TGTGCCAGCAGCTTAGTACGCGAGCGAAAACTGTTTTTT. Looking up the rest from reference TRBV7-9 and TRBJ1-4 gives the full variable domain: DTGVSQNPRHKITKRGQNVTFRCDPISEHNRLYWYRQTLGQGPEFLTYFQNEAQLEKSRLLSDRFSAERPKGSFSTLEIQRTEQGDSAMYLCASSLVRERKLFFGSGTQLSVL.

J is TRBJ1-1 and V is TRBV19; 7 nucleotides agree with TRBD1. Trimming removed 1 base from V and 10 bases from J; junction bases left unmatched: 21. CDR1 LNHDA and CDR2 SQIVND come from the germline V gene (reference sequence). CDR3 length: 18 residues. CDR3 coding DNA: TGTGCCAGTAGTATAGGGTTTTCCAGGACAGGAGATGTCTGGGGAGCTTTCTTT. Translated: CASSIGFSRTGDVWGAFF.

The rearrangement joins TRBV7-2 to TRBJ2-7, with 10 positions matching TRBD2. The CDR3 extends over 15 amino acids. V was clipped by 5 bases and J by 2 bases; unmatched bases: 6. Germline V gene sequence: CDR1 SGHTA, CDR2 FQGNSA. Here the CDR3 DNA reads TGTGCCAGCAGCAAAACTAGCGGGGTAACCTACGAGCAGTACTTC. As protein: CASSKTSGVTYEQYF.

The CDR3 sequence: CASSRAEAFF. The CDR3 DNA sequence: TGTGCCAGCAGCAGGGCTGAAGCTTTCTTT. The V gene is TRBV28, the J gene TRBJ1-1, with D possibly matching TRBD1 (5 bases). Trimming shortened V by 6 bases and J by 6 bases, and 5 bases separated the two germline ends. This CDR3 region has 10 residues. Germline-derived CDR1 and CDR2 are MDHEN and SYDVKM.

The chain combines TRBV30 with TRBJ2-1; 8 bases agree with TRBD2. V shed 7 bases, J shed 4 bases, and the junction held 9 bases outside the gene matches. The CDR3 runs to 14 residues. The germline gives CDR1 GTSNPN, CDR2 SVGIG (reference sequence). CDR3 DNA sequence: TGTGCCTCAGAGGTAGCGGGATCGTACAATGAGCAGTTCTTC. Its translation is CASEVAGSYNEQFF.

V is TRBV28 and J is TRBJ2-7; 14 nucleotides line up with TRBD2. The V and J ends lost 7 bases and 9 bases, in that order; junction bases with no gene match: 11. Germline CDR1 and CDR2: MDHEN and SYDVKM. The CDR3 sequence is 15 residues long. The CDR3 sequence: CASTKAGTSGSRQYF. Written as DNA, the CDR3 is TGTGCCAGCACCAAGGCTGGGACTAGCGGGAGTCGGCAGTACTTC. Full variable domain (remainder filled in from reference TRBV28 and TRBJ2-7): DVKVTQSSRYLVKRTGEKVFLECVQDMDHENMFWYRQDPGLGLRLIYFSYDVKMKEKGDIPEGYSVSREKKERFSLILESASTNQTSMYLCASTKAGTSGSRQYFGPGTRLTVT.

This clone was seen just once. V gene TRBV28 combines with J gene TRBJ2-7; 8 bases agree with TRBD2. J gave up 3 bases and V 6 bases, and 10 bases lay outside the gene matches. From germline, CDR1 is MDHEN and CDR2 SYDVKM. This CDR3 is built from 15 residues. CDR3 loop: CASSQILAGNYEQYF. In nucleotides, the CDR3 is TGTGCCAGCAGCCAAATATTAGCGGGGAACTACGAGCAGTACTTC.

This clone was found a few times. The chain carries TRBV21-1 and TRBJ1-2. TRBV21-1 corresponds to a pseudogene. The CDR3 contains 17 residues. The CDR3 bases are TGTGCCAGCAGCAAAGGGCTGCTGTATGGGTCCCGAGGAGGCTACACCTTC. It codes for CASSKGLLYGSRGGYTF.

A single count supports this clone. This chain uses TRBV13 with TRBJ1-1, with TRBD1 matching 7 bases. The CDR3 spans 13 residues. The germline V gene has CDR1 PRHDT and CDR2 FYEKMQ (reference sequence). The V segment lost 10 bases and the J segment 1 base; nucleotides outside the gene matches: 6. The CDR3 region is CATVRTGNTEAFF. The CDR3 bases are TGTGCCACTGTACGGACAGGGAACACTGAAGCTTTCTTT.